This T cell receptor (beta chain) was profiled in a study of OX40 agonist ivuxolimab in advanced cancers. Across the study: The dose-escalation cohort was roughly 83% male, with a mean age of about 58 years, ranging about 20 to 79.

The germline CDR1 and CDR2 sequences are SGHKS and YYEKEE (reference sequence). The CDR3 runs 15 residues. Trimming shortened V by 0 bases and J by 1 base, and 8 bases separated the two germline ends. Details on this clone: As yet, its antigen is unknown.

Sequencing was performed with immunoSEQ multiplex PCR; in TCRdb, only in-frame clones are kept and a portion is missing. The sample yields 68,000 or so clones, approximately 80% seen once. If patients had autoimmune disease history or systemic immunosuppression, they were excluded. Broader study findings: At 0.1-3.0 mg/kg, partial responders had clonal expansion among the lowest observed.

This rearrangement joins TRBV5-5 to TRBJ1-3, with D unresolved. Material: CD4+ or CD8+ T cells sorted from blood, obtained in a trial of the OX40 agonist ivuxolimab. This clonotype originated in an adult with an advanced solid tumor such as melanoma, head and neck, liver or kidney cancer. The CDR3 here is CASSLVASSGNTIYF. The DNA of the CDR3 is TGTGCCAGCAGCTTGGTAGCCTCGTCTGGAAACACCATATATTTT.